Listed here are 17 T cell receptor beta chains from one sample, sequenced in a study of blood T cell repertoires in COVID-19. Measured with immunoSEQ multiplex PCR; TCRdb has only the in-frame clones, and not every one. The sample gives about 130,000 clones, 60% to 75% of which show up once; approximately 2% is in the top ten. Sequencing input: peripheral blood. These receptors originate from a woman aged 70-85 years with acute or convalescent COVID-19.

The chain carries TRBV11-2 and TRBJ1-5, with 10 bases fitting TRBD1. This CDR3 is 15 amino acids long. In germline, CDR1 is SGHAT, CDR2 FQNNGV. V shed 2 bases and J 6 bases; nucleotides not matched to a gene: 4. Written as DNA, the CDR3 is TGTGCCAGCAGCTTAACGGGACAGGGGTCTCAGCCCCAGCATTTT. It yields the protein CASSLTGQGSQPQHF.

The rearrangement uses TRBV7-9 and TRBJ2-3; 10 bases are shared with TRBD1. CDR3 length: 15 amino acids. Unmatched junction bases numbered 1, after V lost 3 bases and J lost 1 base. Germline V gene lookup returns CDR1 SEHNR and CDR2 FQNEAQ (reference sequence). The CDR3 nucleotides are TGTGCCAGCAGCTTCGGGACAGGGGGCACAGATACGCAGTATTTT. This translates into CASSFGTGGTDTQYF.

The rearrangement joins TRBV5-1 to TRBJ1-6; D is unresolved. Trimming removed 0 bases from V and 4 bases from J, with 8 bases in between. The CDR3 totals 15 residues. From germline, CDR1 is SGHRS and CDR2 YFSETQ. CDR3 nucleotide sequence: TGCGCCAGCAGCTTGGACGCGGAATATAATTCACCCCTCCACTTT. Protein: CASSLDAEYNSPLHF.

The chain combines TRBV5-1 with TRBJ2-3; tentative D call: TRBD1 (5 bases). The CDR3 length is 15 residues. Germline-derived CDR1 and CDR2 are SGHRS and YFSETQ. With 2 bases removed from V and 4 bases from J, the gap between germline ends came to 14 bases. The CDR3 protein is CASSFFLAGPDTQYF. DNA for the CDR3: TGCGCCAGCAGCTTTTTTTTGGCAGGGCCAGATACGCAGTATTTT. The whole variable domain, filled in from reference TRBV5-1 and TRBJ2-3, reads KAGVTQTPRYLIKTRGQQVTLSCSPISGHRSVSWYQQTPGQGLQFLFEYFSETQRNKGNFPGRFSGRQFSNSRSEMNVSTLELGDSALYLCASSFFLAGPDTQYFGPGTRLTVL.

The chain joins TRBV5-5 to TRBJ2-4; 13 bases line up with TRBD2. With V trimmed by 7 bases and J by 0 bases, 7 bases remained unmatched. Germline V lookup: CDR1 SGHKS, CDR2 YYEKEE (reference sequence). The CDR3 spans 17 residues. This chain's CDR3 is CASGPGLAGLAKNIQYF. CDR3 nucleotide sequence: TGTGCCAGCGGACCGGGACTAGCGGGGTTAGCCAAAAACATTCAGTACTTC.

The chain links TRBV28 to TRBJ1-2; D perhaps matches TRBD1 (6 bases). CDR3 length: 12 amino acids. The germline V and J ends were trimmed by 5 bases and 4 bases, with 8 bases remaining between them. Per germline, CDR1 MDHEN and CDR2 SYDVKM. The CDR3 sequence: CASSRTVYGYTF. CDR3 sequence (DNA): TGTGCCAGCAGTCGGACAGTCTATGGCTACACCTTC.

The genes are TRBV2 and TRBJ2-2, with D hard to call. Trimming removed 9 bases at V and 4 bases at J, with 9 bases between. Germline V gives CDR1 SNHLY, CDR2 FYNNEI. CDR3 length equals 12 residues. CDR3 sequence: CARPGSTGELFF. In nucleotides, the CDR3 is TGTGCCAGGCCAGGAAGCACCGGGGAGCTGTTTTTT.

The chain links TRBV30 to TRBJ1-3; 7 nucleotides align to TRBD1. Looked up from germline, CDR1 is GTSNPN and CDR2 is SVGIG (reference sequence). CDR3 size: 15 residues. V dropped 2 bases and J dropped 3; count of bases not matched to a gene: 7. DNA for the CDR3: TGTGCCTGGAGTTCGACAGGGCTTGATGGAAACACCATATATTTT. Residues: CAWSSTGLDGNTIYF. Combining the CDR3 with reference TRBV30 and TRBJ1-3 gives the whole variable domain SQTIHQWPATLVQPVGSPLSLECTVEGTSNPNLYWYRQAAGRGLQLLFYSVGIGQISSEVPQNLSASRPQDRQFILSSKKLLLSDSGFYLCAWSSTGLDGNTIYFGEGSWLTVV.

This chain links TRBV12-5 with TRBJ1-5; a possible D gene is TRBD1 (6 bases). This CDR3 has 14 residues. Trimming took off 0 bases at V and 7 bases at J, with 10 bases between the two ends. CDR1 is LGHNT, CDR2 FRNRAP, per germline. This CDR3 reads CASGLVTGLQPQHF. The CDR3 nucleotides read TGTGCTAGTGGTTTGGTAACAGGGTTGCAGCCCCAGCATTTT.

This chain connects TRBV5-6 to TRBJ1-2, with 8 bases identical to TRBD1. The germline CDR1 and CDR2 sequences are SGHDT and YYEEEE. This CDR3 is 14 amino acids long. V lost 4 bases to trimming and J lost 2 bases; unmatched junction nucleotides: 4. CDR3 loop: CASSKTGENYGYTF. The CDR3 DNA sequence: TGTGCCAGCAGCAAGACAGGGGAAAACTATGGCTACACCTTC.

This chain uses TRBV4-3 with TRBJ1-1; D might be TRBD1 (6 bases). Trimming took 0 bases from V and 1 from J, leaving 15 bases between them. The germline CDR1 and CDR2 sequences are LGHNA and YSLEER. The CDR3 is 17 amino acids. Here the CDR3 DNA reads TGCGCCAGCAGCCAAGATGTCAGGGGCGAGGGGAACACTGAAGCTTTCTTT. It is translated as CASSQDVRGEGNTEAFF.

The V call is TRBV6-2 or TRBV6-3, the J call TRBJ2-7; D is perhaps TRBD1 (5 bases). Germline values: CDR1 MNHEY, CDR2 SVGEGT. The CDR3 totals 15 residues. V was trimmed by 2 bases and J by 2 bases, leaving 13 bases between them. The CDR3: CASSYPAGPPYEQYF. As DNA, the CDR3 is TGTGCCAGCAGTTACCCTGCAGGGCCCCCCTACGAGCAGTACTTC.

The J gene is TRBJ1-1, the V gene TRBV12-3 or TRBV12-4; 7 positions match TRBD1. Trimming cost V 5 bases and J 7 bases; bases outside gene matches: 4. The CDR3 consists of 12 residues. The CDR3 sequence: CASSQWDSEAFF. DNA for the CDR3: TGTGCCAGCAGTCAATGGGACAGTGAAGCTTTCTTT.

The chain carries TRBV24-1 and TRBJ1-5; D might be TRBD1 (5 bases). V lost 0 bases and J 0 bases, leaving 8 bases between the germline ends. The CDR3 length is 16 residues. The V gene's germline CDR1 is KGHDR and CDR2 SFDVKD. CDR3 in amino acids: CATSDLGRGSNQPQHF. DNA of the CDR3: TGTGCCACCAGTGATTTGGGGAGGGGTAGCAATCAGCCCCAGCATTTT.

The CDR3 region is CASSEGIYEQYF. As DNA, the CDR3 is TGTGCCAGCTCCGAGGGAATCTACGAGCAGTACTTC. The gene calls are TRBV2 and TRBJ2-7, with D possibly TRBD2 on 5 matching bases. Germline assignment: CDR1 SNHLY and CDR2 FYNNEI. The CDR3 runs 12 residues. Trimming removed 8 bases at V and 3 bases at J, with 11 bases between.

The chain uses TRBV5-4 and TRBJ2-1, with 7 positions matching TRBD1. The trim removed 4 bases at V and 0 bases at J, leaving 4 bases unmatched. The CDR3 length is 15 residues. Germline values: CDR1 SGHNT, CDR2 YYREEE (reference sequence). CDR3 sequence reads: CASSRDRNSYNEQFF. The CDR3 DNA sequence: TGTGCCAGCAGCCGGGACAGAAACTCCTACAATGAGCAGTTCTTC.

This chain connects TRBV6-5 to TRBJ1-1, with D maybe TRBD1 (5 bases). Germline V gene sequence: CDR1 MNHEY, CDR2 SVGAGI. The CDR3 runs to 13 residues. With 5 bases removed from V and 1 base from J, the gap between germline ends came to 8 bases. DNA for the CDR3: TGTGCCAGCAGTAACGGACAGAACACTGAAGCTTTCTTT. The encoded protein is CASSNGQNTEAFF.